This entry is about one TCR beta chain. Its antigen remains unknown. The junction departs from germline at one end; a sequencing error may be responsible. The CDR3 has 17 amino acids. Per the germline V gene, CDR1 is SEHNR and CDR2 is FQNEAQ (reference sequence). The data were taken from a study of blood T cells in healthy people across ages. Whole-study results and caveats: Compared with aged donors, long-lived donors showed fewer expanded clones, suggesting selection.

PCR was performed a second time for roughly 7 to 12 cycles using a sample-barcoded 5' primer and a J-beta primer mix. TCRdb passed the 5' RACE reads through MiXCR, listing each CDR3 protein once. There are fewer than 800,000 distinct CDR3 sequences in the sample; around 25% occur only once, and 9.4% lies in the top ten. The same data also contributed to another study, on T cells of mothers and their children. Per that paper: A few healthy Caucasian mothers and their six children were the donors. RNA that had been extracted went wholly into cDNA synthesis, at 1.5 ug per 15 ul. Overlap in related mother-child pairs always slightly exceeded unrelated pairs, never significantly.

Sequencing input: blood. The clonotype originates from a boy younger than 18 in good health. The gene calls are TRBV7-9 and TRBJ2-5; 8 positions match TRBD1. The CDR3 DNA sequence: TGTGCCGGCAGCCCCACCGCTGGAGACAGGGGTGGGGAGACCCAGTACTTC. The encoded protein is CAGSPTAGDRGGETQYF. The full variable domain, in which reference TRBV7-9 and TRBJ2-5 provide the parts outside the CDR3, is DTGVSQNPRHKITKRGQNVTFRCDPISEHNRLYWYRQTLGQGPEFLTYFQNEAQLEKSRLLSDRFSAERPKGSFSTLEIQRTEQGDSAMYLCAGSPTAGDRGGETQYFGPGTRLLVL.